The 12 T cell receptor beta chains given below trace back to one sample, sequenced in a study of molecular identifiers for immune sequencing clone quantification. TCRdb ran MiXCR on the PCR reads and lists one entry per CDR3 protein. The table lists 88,000 or so distinct CDR3 sequences, around 20% of them singletons. The sample consisted of naive CD8+ T cells from blood, with Jurkat cell RNA spiked in. The sample's subset: FACS-sorted CD8+CD4-CCR7+CD45RA+ naive T cells. The receptors stem from a human donor in good health. Some libraries in this study had Jurkat cell RNA spiked in.

This clonotype came up many times. This chain links TRBV19 with TRBJ2-2; 10 bases agree with TRBD2. Germline values: CDR1 LNHDA, CDR2 SQIVND (reference sequence). V gave up 4 bases and J gave up 0 bases; unmatched junction bases: 2. The length of the CDR3 is 16 residues. The CDR3 here is CASSNGLAANTGELFF. The DNA of the CDR3 is TGTGCCAGTAGTAACGGACTAGCGGCGAACACCGGGGAGCTGTTTTTT.

In this sample, this clonotype turned up a few times. The chain has TRBV12-3 or TRBV12-4 and TRBJ2-1; perhaps TRBD1 as D (5 bases). The V end was cut by 4 bases, the J end by 5 bases, with 15 bases between. The CDR3 extends over 15 amino acids. In nucleotides, the CDR3 is TGTGCCAGCAGTTCAGGGCATTCGAGAAACAATGAGCAGTTCTTC. This translates into CASSSGHSRNNEQFF.

This clonotype showed up just a few times. A junction end diverges from the germline sequence, so it may reflect a read error. The chain's CDR3 is CASTSLGGGGHEQYF. The DNA for the CDR3 is TGTGCTAGCACGTCTCTTGGGGGGGGAGGCCACGAGCAGTACTTC. V gene TRBV5-6 combines with J gene TRBJ2-7; 7 bases agree with TRBD2. Germline CDR1 reads SGHDT; CDR2 reads YYEEEE. The CDR3 runs 15 residues.

This clonotype was seen repeatedly, ten times or more. The chain is built from TRBV4-3 and TRBJ2-1, with D maybe TRBD2 (5 bases). V was pared by 4 bases and J by 7 bases, with 17 bases between. This CDR3 spans 15 amino acids. Germline V gene lookup returns CDR1 LGHNA and CDR2 YSLEER. The chain's CDR3 is CASSPSVGGRNEQFF. The CDR3 coding sequence is TGCGCCAGCAGCCCTAGTGTAGGAGGCAGGAATGAGCAGTTCTTC.

Ten or more counts support this clonotype. The chain employs TRBV29-1 and TRBJ2-2, with D unclear. The V and J ends lost 5 bases and 6 bases respectively, with 7 bases between them. This CDR3 contains 11 residues. Germline V gene data show CDR1 as SQVTM and CDR2 as ANQGSEA. CDR3 amino acids: CSVSISGELFF. CDR3 nucleotide sequence: TGCAGCGTTTCTATCTCCGGGGAGCTGTTTTTT.

The table lists this clonotype with a few counts. V gene TRBV24-1 combines with J gene TRBJ2-7, with 9 bases that match TRBD1. This CDR3 is 15 amino acids long. Germline V lookup: CDR1 KGHDR, CDR2 SFDVKD. V gave up 4 bases and J gave up 5 bases; unmatched junction bases: 8. The CDR3 is CATSDEGQGPDEQYF. CDR3 sequence (DNA): TGTGCCACCAGTGACGAGGGACAGGGTCCCGACGAGCAGTACTTC.

The chain joins TRBV7-9 to TRBJ2-7, with a weak D call TRBD2 (6 bases). The germline CDR1 and CDR2 sequences are SEHNR and FQNEAQ (reference sequence). V dropped 8 bases and J dropped 6 bases, with 11 bases sitting between them. CDR3 length: 11 amino acids. The CDR3 DNA reads TGTGCCAGCGGAGGGGCGGGCGAGCAGTACTTC. This gives the protein CASGGAGEQYF.

This clonotype occurred many times. The rearrangement joins TRBV4-3 to TRBJ1-3; 7 positions agree with TRBD1. With 6 bases clipped from V and 7 bases from J, the junction kept 12 bases outside the gene matches. Germline CDR1 reads LGHNA; CDR2 reads YSLEER. CDR3 length equals 15 residues. In DNA, the CDR3 is TGCGCCAGCAGGCAGGATACAGGGGTTGGGAACACCATATATTTT. Amino acids: CASRQDTGVGNTIYF.

Ten or more counts support this clonotype. DNA of the CDR3: TGCGCCAGCAGCCAAGATAATCTCAGGGAGGGGTTGGCAGATACGCAGTATTTT. This translates into CASSQDNLREGLADTQYF. The chain combines TRBV4-3 with TRBJ2-3, with 7 bases aligning to TRBD2. CDR3 size: 18 residues. With V trimmed by 0 bases and J by 4 bases, 13 bases remained unmatched. CDR1 is LGHNA and CDR2 is YSLEER in the germline V gene.

The chain links TRBV27 to TRBJ2-7; 9 bases fit TRBD2. Germline loops: CDR1 MNHEY, CDR2 SMNVEV (reference sequence). Unmatched junction bases numbered 10, after V lost 3 bases and J lost 4 bases. The CDR3 runs 16 residues. Written as DNA, the CDR3 is TGTGCCAGCAGTTTGAGTGGGGCGGGAGGGATTTACGAGCAGTACTTC. Amino acid sequence: CASSLSGAGGIYEQYF.

This clonotype showed up many times. The chain employs TRBV19 and TRBJ2-7; TRBD2 is a possible D gene (5 bases). V was trimmed by 3 bases and J by 4 bases, leaving 13 bases between them. This CDR3 is built from 14 residues. Germline V gene lookup returns CDR1 LNHDA and CDR2 SQIVND (reference sequence). In DNA form, the CDR3 reads TGTGCCAGTAGTATTTTTGACCGGGGATACGAGCAGTACTTC. Protein sequence: CASSIFDRGYEQYF.

The chain couples TRBV29-1 to TRBJ2-1; tentative D call: TRBD2 (6 bases). Germline values: CDR1 SQVTM, CDR2 ANQGSEA. V was trimmed by 7 bases and J by 0 bases, leaving 13 bases between them. The CDR3 contains 14 residues. The CDR3 here is CSAAGQGSYNEQFF. CDR3 coding DNA: TGCAGCGCCGCGGGGCAGGGCTCCTACAATGAGCAGTTCTTC.